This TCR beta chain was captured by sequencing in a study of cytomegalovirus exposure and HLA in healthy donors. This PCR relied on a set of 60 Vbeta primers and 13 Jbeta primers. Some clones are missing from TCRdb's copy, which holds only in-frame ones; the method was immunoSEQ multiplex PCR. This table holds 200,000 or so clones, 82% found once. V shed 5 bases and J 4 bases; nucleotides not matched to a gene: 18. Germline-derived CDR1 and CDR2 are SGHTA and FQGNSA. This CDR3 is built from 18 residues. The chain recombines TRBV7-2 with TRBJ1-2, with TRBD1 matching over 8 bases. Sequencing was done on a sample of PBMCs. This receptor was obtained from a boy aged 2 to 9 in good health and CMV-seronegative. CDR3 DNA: TGTGCCAGCAGCCGTAGGGGTTCAGGGGGCGCAGCCCTCTATGGCTACACCTTC. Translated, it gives CASSRRGSGGAALYGYTF.